This TCR beta chain stems from a study of shared clonotypes between healthy human individuals. V gave up 3 bases and J gave up 7 bases, with 15 bases separating them. CDR3 length: 14 residues. Germline V lookup: CDR1 SGHTA, CDR2 FQGNSA. Repertoires were generated with immunoSEQ multiplex PCR, while TCRdb's copy carries only in-frame clones and drops some. The data contain approximately 980,000 clones, 76% of them seen just once; the ten biggest clones take up roughly 1.5%. The TCR comes from a man aged 18 to 30 in good health. This rearrangement joins TRBV7-2 to TRBJ1-1; no clear D gene. Source material: memory CD4+ T cells sorted from blood. The subset: CD45RA-negative fraction. The CDR3 sequence: CASSFIHGPGEAFF. In DNA, the CDR3 is TGTGCCAGCAGCTTTATTCATGGCCCGGGTGAAGCTTTCTTT.